This T cell receptor beta chain was obtained from a study of memory CD8 T cells in hepatitis C reinfection. Germline trimming cut 4 bases from V and 3 bases from J; bases unmatched to any gene: 5. Germline V gene sequence: CDR1 MNHEY, CDR2 SVGAGI. The CDR3 runs 14 residues. Indicated time point: late/post reinfection, 12 to 24 weeks after detection. The sorted cells went straight to TCR sequencing with no prior in vitro expansion. Here immunoSEQ multiplex PCR was the method, and the copy in TCRdb shows in-frame clones only, minus some. The table has approximately 49,000 clones, 75% to 90% seen once. The J gene is TRBJ2-7, the V gene TRBV6-5; TRBD2 agrees at 8 bases. Material: naive CD8+ T cells sorted from blood. This sequence was found in a man between 18 and 35 years old with hepatitis C virus infection. CDR3 region: CASSSERGYYEQYV. CDR3 nucleotides: TGTGCCAGCAGTTCAGAGCGGGGGTACTACGAGCAGTACGTC.